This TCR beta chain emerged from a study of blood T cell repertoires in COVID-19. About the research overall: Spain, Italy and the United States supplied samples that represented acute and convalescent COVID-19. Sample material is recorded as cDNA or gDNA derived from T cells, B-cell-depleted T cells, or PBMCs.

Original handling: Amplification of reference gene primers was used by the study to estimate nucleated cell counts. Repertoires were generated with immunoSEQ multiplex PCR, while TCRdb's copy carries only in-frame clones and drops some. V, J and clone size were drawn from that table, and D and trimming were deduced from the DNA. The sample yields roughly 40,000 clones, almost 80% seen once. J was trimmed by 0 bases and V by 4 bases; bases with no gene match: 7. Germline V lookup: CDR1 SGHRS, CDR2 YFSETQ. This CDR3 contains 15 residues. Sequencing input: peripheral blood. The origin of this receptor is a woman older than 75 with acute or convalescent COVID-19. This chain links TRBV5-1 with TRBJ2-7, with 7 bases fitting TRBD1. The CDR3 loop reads CASSLTGLGSYEQYF. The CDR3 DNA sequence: TGCGCCAGCAGCCTGACAGGGCTCGGCTCCTACGAGCAGTACTTC.